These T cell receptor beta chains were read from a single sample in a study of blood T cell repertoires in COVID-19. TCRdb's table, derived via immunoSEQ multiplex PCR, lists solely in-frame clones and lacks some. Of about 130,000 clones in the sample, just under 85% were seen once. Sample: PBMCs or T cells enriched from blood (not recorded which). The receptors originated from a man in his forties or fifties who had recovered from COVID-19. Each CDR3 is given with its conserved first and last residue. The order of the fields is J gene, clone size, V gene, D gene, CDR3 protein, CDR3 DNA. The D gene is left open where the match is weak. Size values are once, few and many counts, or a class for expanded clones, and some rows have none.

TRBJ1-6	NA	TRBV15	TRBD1	CATSSRLGQAHNSPLHF	TGTGCCACCAGCTCCCGCCTGGGACAGGCCCATAATTCACCCCTCCACTTT
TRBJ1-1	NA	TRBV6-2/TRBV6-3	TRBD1	CASSLDRTGGTEAFF	TGTGCCAGCAGTTTAGATCGGACAGGTGGGACTGAAGCTTTCTTT
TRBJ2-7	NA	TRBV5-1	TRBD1	CASSFGQGFHEQYF	TGCGCCAGCAGCTTCGGACAGGGGTTTCACGAGCAGTACTTC
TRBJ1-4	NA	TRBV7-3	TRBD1	CASSFGQGEKLFF	TGTGCCAGCAGCTTTGGACAGGGAGAAAAACTGTTTTTT
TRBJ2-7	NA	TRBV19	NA	CASRGGAAYEQYF	TGTGCCAGTAGGGGCGGGGCAGCCTACGAGCAGTACTTC
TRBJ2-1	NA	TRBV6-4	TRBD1	CASSDSIGTGNKLEQFF	TGTGCCAGCAGTGACTCTATTGGGACAGGGAATAAGTTGGAGCAGTTCTTC
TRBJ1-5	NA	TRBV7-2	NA	CASSLVDRTNQPQHF	TGTGCCAGCAGCTTAGTAGACAGGACTAATCAGCCCCAGCATTTT
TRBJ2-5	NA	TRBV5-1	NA	CASSFSGQGETQYF	TGCGCCAGCAGCTTTTCCGGCCAGGGAGAGACCCAGTACTTC
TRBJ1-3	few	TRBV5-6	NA	CASSLVHNSGNTIYF	TGTGCCAGCAGCTTGGTTCACAACTCTGGAAACACCATATATTTT
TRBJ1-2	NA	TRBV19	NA	CASSMRDDYGYTF	TGTGCCAGTAGTATGCGGGACGACTATGGCTACACCTTC
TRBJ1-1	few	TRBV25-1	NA	CASSVGASGTEAFF	TGTGCCAGCAGTGTGGGGGCGTCGGGGACTGAAGCTTTCTTT
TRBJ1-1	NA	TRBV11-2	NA	CASSLVGGQGTEAFF	TGTGCCAGCAGCTTAGTTGGTGGGCAGGGCACTGAAGCTTTCTTT
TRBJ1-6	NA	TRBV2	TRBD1	CASTRGGTGGSPLHF	TGTGCCAGCACCCGGGGGGGGACAGGGGGTTCACCCCTCCACTTT
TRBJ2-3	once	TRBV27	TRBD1	CASSWGQGSSTDTQYF	TGTGCCAGCAGTTGGGGACAGGGCAGTAGCACAGATACGCAGTATTTT
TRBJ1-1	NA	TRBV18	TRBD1	CASSPGQGTMNTEAFF	TGTGCCAGCTCACCGGGACAGGGAACGATGAACACTGAAGCTTTCTTT
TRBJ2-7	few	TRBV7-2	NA	CASSLIGGAKSYEQYF	TGTGCCAGCAGCTTGATCGGGGGTGCGAAGTCCTACGAGCAGTACTTC
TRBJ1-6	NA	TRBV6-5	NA	CASSYSQGSYNSPLHF	TGTGCCAGCAGTTACTCACAGGGCTCCTATAATTCACCCCTCCACTTT
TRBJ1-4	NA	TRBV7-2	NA	CASSWTGTILEKLFF	TGTGCCAGCAGCTGGACCGGGACAATCCTCGAAAAACTGTTTTTT
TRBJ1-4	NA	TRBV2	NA	CASSDGGSNEKLFF	TGTGCCAGCAGTGACGGCGGCTCTAATGAAAAACTGTTTTTT
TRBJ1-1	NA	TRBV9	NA	CASSGGEALNTEAFF	TGTGCCAGCAGCGGTGGGGAGGCTTTGAACACTGAAGCTTTCTTT
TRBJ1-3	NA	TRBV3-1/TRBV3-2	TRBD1	CASSLGQGAGNTIYF	TGTGCCAGCAGCCTGGGACAGGGCGCTGGAAACACCATATATTTT
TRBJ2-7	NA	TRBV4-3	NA	CASSQDSGGRPYEQYF	TGCGCCAGCAGCCAAGACTCCGGGGGGCGACCCTACGAGCAGTACTTC
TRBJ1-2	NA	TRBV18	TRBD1	CASSPSAGDRGNYGYTF	TGTGCCAGCTCACCTTCCGCCGGGGACAGGGGGAACTATGGCTACACCTTC
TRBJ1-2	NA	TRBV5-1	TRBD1	CASSLATGTGGYTF	TGCGCCAGCAGCTTGGCGACAGGGACCGGTGGCTACACCTTC